This T cell receptor beta chain was obtained from a study of chemoradiotherapy in HPV16-positive cancers. This CDR3 is built from 14 residues. Trimming removed 4 bases from V and 2 bases from J, with 11 bases in between. Clones were read by immunoSEQ multiplex PCR, and TCRdb kept only the in-frame ones, dropping some. The sample lists about 68,000 clones, more than 70% occurring once. Points from the study as a whole: For HPV16-positive patients, expanding HPV-responsive T cells associated with longer recurrence-free survival. During treatment, candidate HPV-specific clones and E7-related motifs expanded in tumor.

On this clone itself: Its antigen is not identified.

The TCR was taken from a human donor with HPV-associated anogenital cancer. The sequenced sample was blood, obtained from a patient who underwent chemoradiotherapy. The rearrangement uses TRBV23-1 and TRBJ1-1, with unresolved D. TRBV23-1 is assigned to the ORF class and has an uncertain function. CDR3 DNA: TGCGCCAGCAGTCCTCCCGAAACTAACACTGAAGCTTTCTTT. Translating gives CASSPPETNTEAFF.